This TCR beta chain is drawn from a study of preoperative IRX-2 immunotherapy in early breast cancer. The treatment: preoperative locoregional IRX-2 cytokine immunotherapy. Generated by immunoSEQ multiplex PCR, the TCRdb table keeps only in-frame clones and is missing some. The data contain about 23,000 clones, roughly nine tenths of them seen just once; the ten biggest clones take up roughly 8.9%. Trimming shortened V by 4 bases and J by 5 bases, and 12 bases separated the two germline ends. From germline, CDR1 is MNHEY and CDR2 SMNVEV (reference sequence). The CDR3 runs 13 residues. The TCR comes from a human donor with breast cancer. The sequences come from tumor tissue, collected after IRX-2 immunotherapy. The chain is built from TRBV27 and TRBJ2-7, with D perhaps TRBD1 (6 bases). The CDR3 sequence: CASSSAQGHEQYF. The CDR3, as DNA: TGTGCCAGCAGTTCGGCGCAGGGGCACGAGCAGTACTTC.